The TCR beta chain described here comes from a study of blood T cell repertoires in COVID-19. Study as a whole: Sources were T cells, B-cell-depleted T cells, or PBMCs; the material itself was cDNA or gDNA.

Original data processing: For nucleated cells, counts were estimated from reference gene primer amplification. Here immunoSEQ multiplex PCR was the method, and the copy in TCRdb shows in-frame clones only, minus some. That table is the source of V, J and clone size, and D and trimming were worked out from the DNA. The table has 150,000 to 200,000 clones, about 88% seen once; the top ten hold roughly 26%. The CDR3 contains 17 residues. Germline values: CDR1 SGHRS, CDR2 YFSETQ. The trim removed 4 bases at V and 4 bases at J, leaving 15 bases unmatched. This receptor was identified in a man in his 60s with acute or convalescent COVID-19. This sequence joins TRBV5-1 and TRBJ1-1, with 8 bases fitting TRBD1. The source material was peripheral blood. CDR3 coding DNA: TGCGCCAGCAGCACCCGACAGGGGAGGGGAATAGGCACTGAAGCTTTCTTT. This codes for CASSTRQGRGIGTEAFF.